Presented here are 10 T cell receptor beta chains from one specimen sequenced in a study of blood T cells in healthy people across ages. Next came a second PCR, run for about 7 to 12 cycles, which used a sample-barcoded 5' primer along with a J-beta primer mix. MiXCR, run by TCRdb on the 5' RACE reads, gives a single entry per CDR3 protein. The table includes roughly 1.9 million distinct CDR3 sequences, 39% detected once. Sequenced input: blood. The receptors were gathered from a human donor in good health.

The chain uses TRBV5-5 and TRBJ1-1, with 7 bases matching TRBD1. The CDR3 runs to 15 residues. V dropped 4 bases and J dropped 1; count of bases not matched to a gene: 7. CDR1 SGHKS and CDR2 YYEKEE come from the germline V gene (reference sequence). The DNA of the CDR3 is TGTGCCAGCAGCGGGGAACCAGGGGGGAACACTGAAGCTTTCTTT. Protein sequence: CASSGEPGGNTEAFF.

The table lists this clonotype with a few counts. This chain links TRBV7-9 with TRBJ1-2; the D gene is possibly TRBD1 (6 bases). The germline gives CDR1 SEHNR, CDR2 FQNEAQ (reference sequence). The CDR3 is 14 amino acids. Trimming removed 2 bases from V and 8 bases from J, with 15 bases in between. Written as DNA, the CDR3 is TGTGCCAGCAGCTTAATACAGGGATCTCGCGGCTACACCTTC. Translated, it gives CASSLIQGSRGYTF.

Comments on this clonotype: Sequence at one end of the junction differs from germline and may be a read error. The genes are TRBV4-3 and TRBJ1-2; 8 nucleotides line up with TRBD1. The CDR3 contains 14 residues. Germline assignment: CDR1 LGHNA and CDR2 YSLEER. CDR3 coding DNA: TGCGCCGGCAGCCCCGGACAGGGAAACTATGGCTACACCTTC. This translates into CAGSPGQGNYGYTF.

This clonotype was detected a few times. The genes are TRBV9 and TRBJ2-5; 10 bases fit TRBD2. The CDR3 runs to 16 residues. V shed 4 bases, J shed 1 base, and the junction held 7 bases outside the gene matches. CDR1 and CDR2 from the germline V gene are SGDLS and YYNGEE. In nucleotides, the CDR3 is TGTGCCAGCAGCCCTGGGGCTAGCGGGAGCCAAGAGACCCAGTACTTC. Amino acids: CASSPGASGSQETQYF.

A word on this clonotype: A much larger clone lies one base from this, so it may be a read error. This chain joins TRBV3-1 and TRBJ2-1; D call uncertain. This CDR3 spans 14 amino acids. Germline V CDR1 and CDR2: LGHDT, YNNKEL (reference sequence). Deletions cut 4 bases from V and 10 bases from J, with 17 bases between. This chain's CDR3 is CASSPTLSPYEQFF. As DNA, the CDR3 is TGTGCCAGCAGCCCGACACTTTCGCCCTACGAGCAGTTCTTC.

This clonotype was counted a few times. The genes are TRBV12-3 or TRBV12-4 and TRBJ1-2; no clear D. CDR3 length: 15 amino acids. Trimming stripped 1 base from V and 1 base from J, with 10 bases between. This chain's CDR3 is CASSLGGLLNYGYTF. CDR3 nucleotides: TGTGCCAGCAGTTTAGGAGGACTTCTTAACTATGGCTACACCTTC.

In this sample, this clonotype turned up a few times. The chain employs TRBV6-1 and TRBJ1-1; D might be TRBD1 (6 bases). The CDR3 sequence is 15 residues long. Trimming stripped 3 bases from V and 4 bases from J, with 15 bases between. The germline V gene encodes CDR1 MNHNS and CDR2 SASEGT. CDR3 region: CASSEIQGGGTEAFF. Written as DNA, the CDR3 is TGTGCCAGCAGTGAGATACAGGGAGGTGGCACTGAAGCTTTCTTT.

This clonotype has a handful of counts. The gene calls are TRBV29-1 and TRBJ2-7; 8 nucleotides align to TRBD1. There are 14 residues in the CDR3. Looked up from germline, CDR1 is SQVTM and CDR2 is ANQGSEA. With V trimmed by 0 bases and J by 3 bases, 4 bases remained unmatched. The CDR3 DNA is TGCAGCGTTGAAGATACAACAGGGGGCTACGAGCAGTACTTC. This codes for CSVEDTTGGYEQYF.

The chain couples TRBV6-5 to TRBJ2-1, with TRBD2 matching over 8 bases. Germline V gene data show CDR1 as MNHEY and CDR2 as SVGAGI. CDR3 length equals 15 residues. Germline trimming cut 6 bases from V and 0 bases from J; bases unmatched to any gene: 4. CDR3 DNA sequence: TGTGCCAGCAGGGTTAGCGGGGACTCCTACAATGAGCAGTTCTTC. Translated, it gives CASRVSGDSYNEQFF.

J is TRBJ2-3 and V is TRBV10-3; D may be TRBD2 (6 bases). V was clipped by 4 bases and J by 1 base, with 12 bases between them. The germline V gene has CDR1 ENHRY and CDR2 SYGVKD. The length of the CDR3 is 15 residues. CDR3 sequence (DNA): TGTGCCATCAGTGCAGGCGGGGAACGCACAGATACGCAGTATTTT. It is translated as CAISAGGERTDTQYF.